This T cell receptor (beta chain) was documented in a study of CD8 T cells in Susac syndrome. Reverse transcription of roughly 0.5 to 1 ug RNA was carried out with random hexamers. TCRdb reprocessed the immunoSEQ multiplex PCR reads with MiXCR, giving one entry per CDR3 protein. The sample holds some 150,000 distinct CDR3 sequences, 95% seen once. The V gene's germline CDR1 is KGHDR and CDR2 SFDVKD. V was cut by 5 bases and J by 0 bases, with 16 bases left in between. The CDR3 runs 17 residues. V is TRBV24-1 and J is TRBJ2-1, with D possibly being TRBD2 (6 bases). The origin of this receptor is a human donor with Susac syndrome. Sequencing was done on a sample of CD4+ T cells from PBMCs. This CDR3 is CATSGPKEGSSYNEQFF. Here the CDR3 DNA reads TGTGCCACCAGTGGTCCTAAGGAGGGGAGCTCCTACAATGAGCAGTTCTTC.